This T cell receptor (beta chain) was sequenced during a study of shared clonotypes between healthy human individuals. Regarding the study as a whole: The authors sampled blood alone, and tissue repertoires likely differ. Depth of sequencing was expected to influence donor clonotype sharing.

The CDR3 length is 15 residues. Germline V CDR1 and CDR2: LGHNA, YSLEER. The V end lost 0 bases, the J end lost 5 bases, and 14 bases lay between the germline ends. PBMC DNA, left unsorted, was sequenced on ten immunoSEQ deep assay plates. The repertoire was sequenced with immunoSEQ multiplex PCR; TCRdb's copy has only in-frame clones and lacks some. The sample shows 450,000 to 550,000 clones, approximately 85% of them seen only once. As regards this clone: No antigen is known for it.

This TCR was recovered from a woman aged 40 to 49 in good health. Some clones in this sample may be carry-over from other donors' samples. V usage is TRBV4-3 and J usage is TRBJ2-7; D may be TRBD1 (6 bases). The sequencing sample was made of PBMCs. The DNA of the CDR3 is TGCGCCAGCAGCCAAGAATCAGGGGTACATGACGAGCAGTACTTC. It specifies CASSQESGVHDEQYF.